The T cell receptor (beta chain) described here comes from a study of chemoradiotherapy in HPV16-positive cancers. Study in general: Functional T-cell assays on two HPV16-positive patients' cells defined candidate HPV-specific clones and common TCR motifs. Study findings and constraints: Non-HPV-specific T cells did not expand in tumors during treatment, whereas candidate HPV-specific clones and E7-related motifs did.

Libraries were prepared by immunoSEQ multiplex PCR; TCRdb keeps only in-frame clonotypes and omits some of them. The data contain fewer than 8,000 clones, around 91% of them singletons. For this clone: Its antigen is as yet unknown.

In germline, CDR1 is ENHRY, CDR2 SYGVKD. The CDR3 is made up of 13 amino acids. V lost 6 bases to trimming and J lost 4 bases; unmatched junction nucleotides: 4. J is TRBJ2-7 and V is TRBV10-3; TRBD2 matches 9 bases. The material was tumor tissue, obtained from a patient who underwent chemoradiotherapy. The sequence came from a human donor with HPV-associated anogenital cancer. This CDR3 reads CAISQGLAYEQYF. In nucleotides, the CDR3 is TGTGCCATCAGCCAGGGACTAGCTTACGAGCAGTACTTC.